This passage covers 14 T cell receptor beta chains from one sample sequenced in a study of CD8+CD57+ T cells in acquired aplastic anemia. Individuals selected for sequencing had exhibited CD8+CD57+ cell expansion on flow cytometry. Profiles of TCR beta VDJ and CDR3 were generated from a genomic DNA template. TCRdb reanalysed the reads using MiXCR and keeps one entry per CDR3 protein. The sample lists under 200,000 distinct CDR3 sequences, roughly 50% occurring once. Sequenced input: sorted CD4+, CD8+, or CD8+CD57+ T cells (not recorded which) from PBMCs. The receptors were sampled from a human donor with aplastic anemia.

There are a few counts of this clonotype. The rearrangement uses TRBV7-8 and TRBJ2-3; 10 nucleotides line up with TRBD1. This CDR3 comprises 14 residues. CDR1 is SGHVS, CDR2 FQNEAQ, per germline. After removal of 1 base from V and 6 bases from J, the junction contained 1 base not matched to a gene. The CDR3 region is CASSLGDRGDTQYF. DNA of the CDR3: TGTGCCAGCAGCTTAGGGGACAGGGGTGATACGCAGTATTTT.

This chain connects TRBV19 to TRBJ1-1, with D tentatively TRBD1 (6 bases). Trimming took 6 bases from V and 4 from J, leaving 21 bases between them. The CDR3 is made up of 16 amino acids. CDR1 and CDR2 (germline): LNHDA, SQIVND (reference sequence). The CDR3: CASSAERGNSGTEAFF. Here the CDR3 DNA reads TGTGCCAGTAGCGCGGAGAGGGGGAATTCGGGCACTGAAGCTTTCTTT.

V is TRBV15 and J is TRBJ2-1; perhaps TRBD1 as D (5 bases). Germline V gene sequence: CDR1 LNHNV, CDR2 YYDKDF (reference sequence). This CDR3 region has 13 residues. V lost 0 bases and J lost 9, with 9 bases in between. This CDR3 is CATSRDRVGEQFF. In DNA form, the CDR3 reads TGTGCCACCAGCAGAGACAGGGTGGGTGAGCAGTTCTTC.

This clonotype was seen at least ten times. The chain links TRBV12-3 or TRBV12-4 to TRBJ2-7; D ambiguous. The CDR3 consists of 12 residues. Trimming removed 4 bases from V and 4 bases from J, with 8 bases in between. DNA of the CDR3: TGTGCCAGCAGTTCCCACGGATACGAGCAGTACTTC. Its translation: CASSSHGYEQYF.

This clonotype was seen at least ten times. The CDR3 region has the DNA TGCAGTGCTAACCGGGCTAATCAGCCCCAGCATTTT. Encoded protein: CSANRANQPQHF. The chain is built from TRBV20-1 and TRBJ1-5; D ambiguous. V shed 4 bases and J shed 4 bases, with 8 bases lying between them. Germline loops: CDR1 DFQATT, CDR2 SNEGSKA (reference sequence). CDR3 length equals 12 residues.

This clonotype showed up just a few times. A read error may explain this, as a much larger clone is one base away. The chain combines TRBV2 with TRBJ2-4, with D possibly matching TRBD1 (5 bases). With 10 bases removed from V and 0 bases from J, the gap between germline ends came to 16 bases. This CDR3 has 15 residues. Germline CDR1 and CDR2: SNHLY and FYNNEI. The CDR3 coding sequence is TGTGCCACCAGCGAGGACATACTAGCCAAAAACATTCAGTACTTC. Protein: CATSEDILAKNIQYF.

This clonotype was recorded at least ten times. Germline is not matched at one junction end, which may reflect a read error. The chain couples TRBV14 to TRBJ1-6; D possibly corresponds to TRBD1 (5 bases). Germline values: CDR1 SGHDN, CDR2 FVKESK. The CDR3 runs to 16 residues. CDR3 in DNA: TGTGCCAGCAGCCAAGCTCGGACAACCTACAATTCACCCCTCCACTTT. Its protein is CASSQARTTYNSPLHF.

Ten or more counts support this clonotype. CDR3 DNA: TGTGCCAGTAGTTCCCAGGGGACCTACGAGCAGTACTTC. Its protein is CASSSQGTYEQYF. The chain is built from TRBV19 and TRBJ2-7, with D perhaps TRBD1 (6 bases). CDR1 and CDR2 from the germline V gene are LNHDA and SQIVND (reference sequence). The V end was cut by 5 bases, the J end by 2 bases, with 10 bases between. The CDR3 contains 13 residues.

The chain employs TRBV18 and TRBJ2-7, with TRBD2 identical over 11 bases. The ends lost 6 bases at V and 1 base at J; junction bases unmatched: 8. CDR3 length: 16 amino acids. Germline CDR1 is KGHSH and CDR2 is LQKENI. CDR3 amino acids: CASSRTGTSGSYEQYF. For the CDR3, the DNA is TGTGCCAGCTCTCGAACCGGGACTAGCGGTTCCTACGAGCAGTACTTC.

The sample holds many counts of this clonotype. The gene calls are TRBV19 and TRBJ1-1; D not resolved. The CDR3 loop spans 15 amino acids. Germline CDR1 reads LNHDA; CDR2 reads SQIVND (reference sequence). V was trimmed by 2 bases and J by 2 bases, leaving 12 bases between them. For the CDR3, the DNA is TGTGCCAGTAGTATAAAGGTTATCCCCAACACTGAAGCTTTCTTT. Protein sequence: CASSIKVIPNTEAFF.

Ten or more counts support this clonotype. This sequence joins TRBV20-1 and TRBJ2-7; maybe TRBD2 (6 bases). This CDR3 spans 13 amino acids. V lost 6 bases to trimming and J lost 5 bases, with 17 bases between them. CDR1 is DFQATT and CDR2 is SNEGSKA in the germline V gene (reference sequence). CDR3 bases: TGCAGTGCCACTCGGGGAGGTGGCGACGAGCAGTACTTC. This translates into CSATRGGGDEQYF.

The chain carries TRBV2 and TRBJ2-3; D is uncertain. Germline loops: CDR1 SNHLY, CDR2 FYNNEI. The CDR3 runs to 17 residues. Trimming left V 5 bases short and J 5 bases short, with 23 bases between. CDR3 residues: CASSLSPWGKGKDTQYF. CDR3 DNA: TGTGCCAGCAGTTTGAGCCCGTGGGGAAAGGGAAAAGATACGCAGTATTTT.

This clonotype appeared many times. The chain links TRBV4-3 to TRBJ2-6; D might be TRBD1 (5 bases). The V gene lost 0 bases and the J gene lost 2 bases, with 8 bases spanning the gap. Germline V gene data show CDR1 as LGHNA and CDR2 as YSLEER. The CDR3 consists of 16 residues. Written as DNA, the CDR3 is TGCGCCAGCAGCCAAGATCTAGGGGCTGGGGCCAACGTCCTGACTTTC. Translating it yields CASSQDLGAGANVLTF.

The chain employs TRBV14 and TRBJ1-5, with a tentative D call TRBD1 (6 bases). The CDR3 consists of 15 residues. The V gene's germline CDR1 is SGHDN and CDR2 FVKESK. Trimming cost V 4 bases and J 2 bases, with 12 bases left between them. As DNA, the CDR3 is TGTGCCAGCAGCCCCACAGGGTCGGGCAATCAGCCCCAGCATTTT. Translating gives CASSPTGSGNQPQHF.